What follows are 4 T cell receptor beta chains derived from one specimen sequenced in a study of T-cell memory formation after mild COVID-19. In TCRdb, the 5' RACE reads were re-called with MiXCR into one record per CDR3 protein. Of some 600,000 distinct CDR3 sequences in the sample, approximately 15% were seen once. Sample: PBMCs or a T cell subset sorted from them (not recorded which). Receptor source: an adult woman who had mild COVID-19 (a few samples of this study predate the infection). Cell type and time point are not known.

The rearrangement links TRBV20-1 to TRBJ2-1; 13 bases line up with TRBD2. Germline CDR1 reads DFQATT; CDR2 reads SNEGSKA (reference sequence). V was clipped by 5 bases and J by 5 bases; unmatched bases: 9. CDR3 size: 16 residues. The CDR3 DNA sequence: TGCAGTGCTGATGGACTAGCGGGAGTCTTCGACAATGAGCAGTTCTTC. It encodes CSADGLAGVFDNEQFF.

The chain has TRBV7-3 and TRBJ2-3, with a tentative D call TRBD1 (5 bases). The CDR3 totals 14 residues. V lost 5 bases and J lost 2, with 11 bases in between. Germline V CDR1 and CDR2: SGHTA, FQGTGA. The CDR3 spells CASSHQGLTDTQYF. The CDR3 bases are TGTGCCAGCAGCCATCAGGGCCTCACAGATACGCAGTATTTT.

This clonotype showed up many times. The chain couples TRBV5-1 to TRBJ2-1; 9 bases map to TRBD1. CDR3 size: 15 residues. Trimming took 2 bases from V and 7 from J; bases not matched to a gene: 7. CDR1 is SGHRS, CDR2 YFSETQ, per germline. CDR3 in DNA: TGCGCCAGCAGCTTAGGGGACAGGGCGGTGAATGAGCAGTTCTTC. This sequence encodes CASSLGDRAVNEQFF.

This clonotype was recorded a few times. The V call is TRBV5-1, the J call TRBJ2-5, with D possibly being TRBD2 (5 bases). This CDR3 contains 14 residues. Germline CDR1 SGHRS, CDR2 YFSETQ. V lost 4 bases and J lost 3, with 13 bases in between. Here the CDR3 reads CASSLAAVEETQYF. The CDR3 region has the DNA TGCGCCAGCAGCCTAGCTGCTGTTGAAGAGACCCAGTACTTC.